These T cell receptor beta chains were read from a single sample in a study of PD-1 blockade in classical Hodgkin lymphoma. Clones were sequenced by immunoSEQ multiplex PCR, and TCRdb holds only the in-frame ones, with some missing. This table has fewer than 100,000 clones, roughly 91% appearing once. The material was peripheral blood mononuclear cells (PBMCs), obtained before the fourth cycle of nivolumab. These receptors all come from a human donor with classical Hodgkin lymphoma. Both conserved end residues are part of each CDR3.

cdr3_length,v_call,j_call,cdr3_aa
16,TRBV4-2,TRBJ1-5,CASSQETGGAGQPQHF
14,TRBV10-3,TRBJ2-1,CAIRSGRASDEQFF
17,TRBV5-1,TRBJ1-5,CASSWGQGQALKVPQHF
15,TRBV30,TRBJ2-3,CAWSVVKGRTDTQYF
19,TRBV9,TRBJ2-3,CASSVEGGGLAGLTDTQYF
19,TRBV5-1,TRBJ1-3,CASSFMPPSSSLSGNTIYF
13,TRBV7-9,TRBJ2-1,CASSLGGSSEQFF
15,TRBV7-2,TRBJ2-7,CASSGGAGSSYEQYF
12,TRBV11-2,TRBJ1-1,CASTHVAEGAFF
16,TRBV4-2,TRBJ1-2,CASSQEGTGYGHGYTF